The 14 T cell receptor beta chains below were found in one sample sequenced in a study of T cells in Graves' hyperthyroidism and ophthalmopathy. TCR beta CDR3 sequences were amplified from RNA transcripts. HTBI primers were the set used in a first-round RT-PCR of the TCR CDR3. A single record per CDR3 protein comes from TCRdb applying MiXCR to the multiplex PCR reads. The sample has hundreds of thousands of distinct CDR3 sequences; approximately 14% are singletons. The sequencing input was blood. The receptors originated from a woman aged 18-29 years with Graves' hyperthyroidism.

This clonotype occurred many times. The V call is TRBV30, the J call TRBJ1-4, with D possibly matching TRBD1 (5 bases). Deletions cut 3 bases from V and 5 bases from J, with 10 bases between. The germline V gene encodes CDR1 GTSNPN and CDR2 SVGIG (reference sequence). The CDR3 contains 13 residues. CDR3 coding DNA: TGTGCCTGGAGGAGACAGAGCAATGAAAAACTGTTTTTT. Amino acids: CAWRRQSNEKLFF.

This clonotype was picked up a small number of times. The DNA of the CDR3 is TGCAGTGCTAGAGCTTCTAGCGGGAGGGACCTCAATTCTGGAGAGACCCAGTACTTC. Translating it yields CSARASSGRDLNSGETQYF. V usage is TRBV20-1 and J usage is TRBJ2-5; the match to TRBD2 covers 12 bases. Germline V gives CDR1 DFQATT, CDR2 SNEGSKA (reference sequence). The length of the CDR3 is 19 residues. V lost 1 base, J lost 4 bases, and 16 bases stayed unmatched.

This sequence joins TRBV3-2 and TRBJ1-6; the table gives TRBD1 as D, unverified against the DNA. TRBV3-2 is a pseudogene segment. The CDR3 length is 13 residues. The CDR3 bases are TGTGCCAGCCGACAGGGGGTGAATTCACCCCTCCACTTT. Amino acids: CASRQGVNSPLHF.

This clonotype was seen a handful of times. CDR3 residues: CASSLRLAEAFF. CDR3 sequence (DNA): TGTGCCAGCAGCTTACGGTTGGCTGAAGCTTTCTTT. The genes are TRBV7-9 and TRBJ1-1; D not resolved. The V end was cut by 2 bases, the J end by 6 bases, with 7 bases between. This CDR3 is built from 12 residues. Germline values: CDR1 SEHNR, CDR2 FQNEAQ (reference sequence).

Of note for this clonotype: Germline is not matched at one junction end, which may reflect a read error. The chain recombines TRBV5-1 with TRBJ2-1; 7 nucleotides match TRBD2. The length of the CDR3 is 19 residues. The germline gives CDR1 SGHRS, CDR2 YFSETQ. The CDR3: CAGSLGLHQGGDSYNEQLF. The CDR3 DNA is TGCGCCGGCAGCTTGGGACTACATCAGGGCGGCGACTCCTACAATGAGCAGCTCTTC.

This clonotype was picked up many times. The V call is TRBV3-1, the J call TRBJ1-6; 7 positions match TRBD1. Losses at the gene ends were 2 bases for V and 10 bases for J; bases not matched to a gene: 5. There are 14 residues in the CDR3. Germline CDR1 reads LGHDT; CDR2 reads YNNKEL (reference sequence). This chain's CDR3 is CASSQTGVSSPLHF. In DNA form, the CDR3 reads TGTGCCAGCAGCCAAACAGGGGTGAGCTCACCCCTCCACTTT.

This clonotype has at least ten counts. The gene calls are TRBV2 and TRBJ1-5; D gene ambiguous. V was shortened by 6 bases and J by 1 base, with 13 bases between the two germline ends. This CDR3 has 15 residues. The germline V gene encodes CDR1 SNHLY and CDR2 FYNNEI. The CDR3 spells CASREGSQSNQPQHF. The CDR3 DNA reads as TGTGCCAGCAGGGAGGGTAGTCAGAGCAATCAGCCCCAGCATTTT.

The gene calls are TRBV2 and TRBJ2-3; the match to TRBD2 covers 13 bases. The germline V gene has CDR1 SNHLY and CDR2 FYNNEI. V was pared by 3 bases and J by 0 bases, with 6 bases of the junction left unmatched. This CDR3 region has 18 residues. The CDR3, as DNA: TGTGCCAGCAGTGAGCCGGGACTAGCGGGGACTAGCACAGATACGCAGTATTTT. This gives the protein CASSEPGLAGTSTDTQYF.

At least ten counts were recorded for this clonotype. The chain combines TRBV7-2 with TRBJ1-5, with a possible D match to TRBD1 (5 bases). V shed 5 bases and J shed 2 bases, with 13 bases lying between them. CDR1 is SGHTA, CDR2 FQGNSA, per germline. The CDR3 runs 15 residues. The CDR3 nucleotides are TGTGCCAGCAGCCCCGGGACGTCGGGCAATCAGCCCCAGCATTTT. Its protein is CASSPGTSGNQPQHF.

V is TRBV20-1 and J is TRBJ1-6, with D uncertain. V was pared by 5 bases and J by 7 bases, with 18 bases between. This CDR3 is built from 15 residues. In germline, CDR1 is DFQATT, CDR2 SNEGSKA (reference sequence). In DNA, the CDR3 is TGCAGTGCTCTATCCTACGAGGCAGCCAATTCACCCCTCCACTTT. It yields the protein CSALSYEAANSPLHF.

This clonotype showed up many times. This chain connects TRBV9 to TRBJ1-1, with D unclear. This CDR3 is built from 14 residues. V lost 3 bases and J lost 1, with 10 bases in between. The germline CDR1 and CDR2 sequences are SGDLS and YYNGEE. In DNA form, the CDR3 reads TGTGCCAGCAGCGCCGGCGGTGGGAACACTGAAGCTTTCTTT. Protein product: CASSAGGGNTEAFF.

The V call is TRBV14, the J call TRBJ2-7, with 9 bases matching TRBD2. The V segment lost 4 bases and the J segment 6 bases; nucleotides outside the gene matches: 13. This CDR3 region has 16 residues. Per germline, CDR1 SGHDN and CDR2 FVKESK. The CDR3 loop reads CASSPIVSGSSSEQYF. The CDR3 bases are TGTGCCAGCAGCCCCATCGTTAGCGGGAGTTCTTCCGAGCAGTACTTC.

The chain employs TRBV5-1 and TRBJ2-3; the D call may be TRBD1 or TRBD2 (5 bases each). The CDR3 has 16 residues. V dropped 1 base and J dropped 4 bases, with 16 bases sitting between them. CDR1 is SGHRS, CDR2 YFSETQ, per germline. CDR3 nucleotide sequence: TGCGCCAGCAGCTTGTTTGGAAGGAAGGGACCAGATACGCAGTATTTT. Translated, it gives CASSLFGRKGPDTQYF.

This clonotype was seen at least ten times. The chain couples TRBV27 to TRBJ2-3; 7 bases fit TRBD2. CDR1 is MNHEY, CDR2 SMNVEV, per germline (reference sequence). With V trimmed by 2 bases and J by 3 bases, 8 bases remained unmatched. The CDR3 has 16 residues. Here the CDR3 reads CASSLGRAGRTDTQYF. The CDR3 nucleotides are TGTGCCAGCAGTTTAGGGAGAGCGGGGAGGACAGATACGCAGTATTTT.